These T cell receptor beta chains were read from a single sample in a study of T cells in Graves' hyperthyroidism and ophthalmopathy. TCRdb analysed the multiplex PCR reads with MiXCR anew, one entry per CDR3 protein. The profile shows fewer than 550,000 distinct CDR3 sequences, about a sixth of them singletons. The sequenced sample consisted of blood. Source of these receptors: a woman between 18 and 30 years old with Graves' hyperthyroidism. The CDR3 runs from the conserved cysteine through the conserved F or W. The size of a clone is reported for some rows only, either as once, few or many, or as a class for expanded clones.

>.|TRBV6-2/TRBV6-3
CASSYSRDRGLSWQPQHF
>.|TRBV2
CASSVGAQNQPQHF
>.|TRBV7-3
CASRPDPTSPNEQFF
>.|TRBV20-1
CSASGGPNLPLHF
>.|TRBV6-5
CASSYSGVALQFF
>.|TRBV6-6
CASGYPGNSREQFF
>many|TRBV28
CASSLWASGGYEQFF
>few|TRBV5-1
CASSLELRTGELFF
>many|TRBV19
CASSISGAQGGTEAFF
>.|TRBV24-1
CATMGGRGSYNEQFF
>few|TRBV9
CASSVEGQEATGANVLTF
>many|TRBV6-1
CASSEAGTISYEQYF
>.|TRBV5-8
CASSPAAWGENTGELFF
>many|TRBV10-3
CAISESELRKETQYF
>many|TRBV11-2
CASSINSGTAKNIQYF
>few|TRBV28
CASSKVRATNEKLFF
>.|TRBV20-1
CSAVDTNYGYTF
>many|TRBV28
CASSPTGIYEQYF
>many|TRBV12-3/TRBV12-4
CASSYGQGILGAFF
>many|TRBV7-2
CASSWTGDQPQHF
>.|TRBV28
CASSLPEGSDYEQYF
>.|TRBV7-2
CASSPDGSYYGYTF
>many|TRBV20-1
CSTQGRGVYEQYF
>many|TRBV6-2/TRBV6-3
CASSYSGSPYEQYF
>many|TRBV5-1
CASTYGASIGFGTDTQYF
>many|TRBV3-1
CASSQVYSIDTGELFF
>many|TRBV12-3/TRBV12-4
CASTPLPYGNTEAFF
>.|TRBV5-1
CASSLGTSGVTDTQYF
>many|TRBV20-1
CSAQTTSGIYEQYF
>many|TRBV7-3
CASSGDRGGYTF
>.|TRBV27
CASRFRGLSSPLHF
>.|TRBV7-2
CASSLAAAGGPADTQYF
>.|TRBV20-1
CSATSGANVLTF
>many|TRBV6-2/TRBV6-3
CASNFGGPPAEQYF
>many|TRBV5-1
CASSARALTYEQYF
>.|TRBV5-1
CASSFGDVGYNEQFF
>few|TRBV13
CASSLVGTHGNTIYF
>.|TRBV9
CASSVGLAGGPSYEQYF
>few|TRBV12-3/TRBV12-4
CASSIPQGARSSNQPQHF
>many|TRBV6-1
CASGPLPSGNTIYF
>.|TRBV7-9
CAVIGGQYYGYTF
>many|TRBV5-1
CASSLEGLRAYEQYF